This T cell receptor beta chain was profiled in a study of cytomegalovirus exposure and HLA in healthy donors. Comment on this clone: The antigen is not known.

CDR1 and CDR2 from the germline V gene are ENHRY and SYGVKD. Trimming removed 0 bases at V and 7 bases at J, with 16 bases between. The CDR3 has 16 residues. PCR used 60 Vbeta primers and 13 Jbeta primers. Using immunoSEQ multiplex PCR, the repertoire was profiled, and TCRdb retains in-frame clones only, with some absent. The repertoire holds 200,000 to 250,000 clones, with roughly 90% as singletons. Regarding the study as a whole: Later, an analysis showed that TCR beta chains associated with HLA were more clonally expanded than others that were equally common. Some V segments (TRBV6-2 and TRBV6-3 among them) were excluded as indistinguishable. With high specificity and sensitivity, the classifier reportedly diagnosed cytomegalovirus status.

Sequencing used PBMCs. The clonotype was recovered from a woman younger than 35 in good health and CMV-seronegative. J is TRBJ1-5 and V is TRBV10-3; no reliable D call. The CDR3 loop is CAISESDFARRQPQHF. CDR3 nucleotides: TGTGCCATCAGTGAGTCGGATTTTGCTCGGCGGCAGCCCCAGCATTTT.